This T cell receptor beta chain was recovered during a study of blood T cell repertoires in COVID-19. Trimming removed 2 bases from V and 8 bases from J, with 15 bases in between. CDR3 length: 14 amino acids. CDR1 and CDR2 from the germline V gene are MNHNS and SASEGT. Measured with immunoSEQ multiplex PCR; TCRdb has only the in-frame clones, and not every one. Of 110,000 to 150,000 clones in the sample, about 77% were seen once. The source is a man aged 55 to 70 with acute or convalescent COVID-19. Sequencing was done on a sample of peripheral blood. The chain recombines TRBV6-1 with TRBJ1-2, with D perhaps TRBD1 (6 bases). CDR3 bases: TGTGCCAGCAGTGAACGTACAGGGTTGGGCGGCTACACCTTC. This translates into CASSERTGLGGYTF.